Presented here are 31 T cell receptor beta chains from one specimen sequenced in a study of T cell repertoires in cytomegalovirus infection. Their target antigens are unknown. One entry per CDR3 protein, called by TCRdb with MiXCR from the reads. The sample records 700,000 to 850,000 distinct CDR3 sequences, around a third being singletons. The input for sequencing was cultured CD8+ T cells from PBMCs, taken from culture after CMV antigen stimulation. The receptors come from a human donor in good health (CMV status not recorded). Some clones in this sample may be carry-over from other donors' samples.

Written as DNA, the CDR3 is TGTGCCAGCAGCTTGGGTCAGGAGAGGACTGAAGCTTTCTTT. It codes for CASSLGQERTEAFF. The J gene is TRBJ1-1, the V gene TRBV5-4; the D is unclear. The V gene lost 0 bases and the J gene lost 5 bases, with 11 bases spanning the gap. CDR3 length equals 14 residues. Germline V gene data show CDR1 as SGHNT and CDR2 as YYREEE (reference sequence).

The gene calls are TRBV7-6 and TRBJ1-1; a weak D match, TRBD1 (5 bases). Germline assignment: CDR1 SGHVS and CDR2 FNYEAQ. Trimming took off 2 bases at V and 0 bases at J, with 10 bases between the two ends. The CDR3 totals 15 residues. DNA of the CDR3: TGTGCCAGCAGCTTAAGGGACGGAGTGAACACTGAAGCTTTCTTT. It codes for CASSLRDGVNTEAFF.

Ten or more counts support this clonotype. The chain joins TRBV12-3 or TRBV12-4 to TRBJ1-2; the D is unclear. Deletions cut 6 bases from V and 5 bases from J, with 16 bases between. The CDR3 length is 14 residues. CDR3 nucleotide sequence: TGTGCCAGCAGCCCACCCGGTGGCCGATATGGCTACACCTTC. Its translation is CASSPPGGRYGYTF.

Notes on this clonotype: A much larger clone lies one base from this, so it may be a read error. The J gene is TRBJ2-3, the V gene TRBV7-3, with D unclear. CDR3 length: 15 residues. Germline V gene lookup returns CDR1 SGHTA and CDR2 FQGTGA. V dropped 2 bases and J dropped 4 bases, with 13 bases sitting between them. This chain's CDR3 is CASSLGDGRADTQYF. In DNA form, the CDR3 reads TGTGCCAGCAGCTTAGGTGACGGTAGGGCAGATACGCAGTATTTT.

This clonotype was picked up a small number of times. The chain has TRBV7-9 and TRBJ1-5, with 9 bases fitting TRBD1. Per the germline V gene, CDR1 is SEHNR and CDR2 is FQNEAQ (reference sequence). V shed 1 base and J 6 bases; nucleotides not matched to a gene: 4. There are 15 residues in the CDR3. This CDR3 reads CASSLGTGATQPQHF. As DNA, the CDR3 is TGTGCCAGCAGCTTAGGGACAGGGGCGACTCAGCCCCAGCATTTT.

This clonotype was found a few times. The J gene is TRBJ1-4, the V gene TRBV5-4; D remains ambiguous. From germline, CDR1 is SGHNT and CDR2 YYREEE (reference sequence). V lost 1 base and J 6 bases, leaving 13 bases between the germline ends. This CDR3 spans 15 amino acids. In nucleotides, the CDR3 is TGTGCCAGCAGCTTGAATAAGGGTCTTTATGAAAAACTGTTTTTT. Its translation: CASSLNKGLYEKLFF.

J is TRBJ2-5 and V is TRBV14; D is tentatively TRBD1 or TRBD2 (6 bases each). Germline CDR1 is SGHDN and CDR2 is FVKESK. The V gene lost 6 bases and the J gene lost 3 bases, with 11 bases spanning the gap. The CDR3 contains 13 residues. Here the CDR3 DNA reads TGTGCCAGCAGGAGGAGGGGGGAAGAGACCCAGTACTTC. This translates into CASRRRGEETQYF.

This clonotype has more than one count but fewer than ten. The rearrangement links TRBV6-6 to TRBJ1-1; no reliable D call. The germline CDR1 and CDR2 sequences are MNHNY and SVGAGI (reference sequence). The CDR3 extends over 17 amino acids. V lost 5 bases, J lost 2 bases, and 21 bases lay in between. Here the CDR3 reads CASSSRPPGVLNTEAFF. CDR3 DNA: TGTGCCAGCAGTAGCCGCCCCCCCGGGGTTCTAAACACTGAAGCTTTCTTT.

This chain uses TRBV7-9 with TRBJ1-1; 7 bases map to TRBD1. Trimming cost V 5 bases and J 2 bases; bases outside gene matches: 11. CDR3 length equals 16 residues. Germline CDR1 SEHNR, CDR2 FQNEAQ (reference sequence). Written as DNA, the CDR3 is TGTGCCAGCAGCCCACCACCGACAGGGCTTAACACTGAAGCTTTCTTT. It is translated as CASSPPPTGLNTEAFF.

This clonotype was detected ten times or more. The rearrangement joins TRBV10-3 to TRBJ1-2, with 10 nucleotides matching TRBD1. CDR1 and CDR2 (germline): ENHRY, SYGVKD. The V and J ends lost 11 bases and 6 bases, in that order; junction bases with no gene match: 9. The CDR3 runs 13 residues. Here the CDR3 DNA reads TGTGCCTCCTTACTGACAGGGGGCGATGGCTACACCTTC. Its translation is CASLLTGGDGYTF.

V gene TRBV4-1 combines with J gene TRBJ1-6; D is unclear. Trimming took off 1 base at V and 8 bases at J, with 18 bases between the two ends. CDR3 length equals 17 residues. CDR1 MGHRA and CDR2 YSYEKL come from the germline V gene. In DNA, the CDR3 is TGCGCCAGCAGCCAAGTTTCCTTGTGGGGTAAAGATTCACCCCTCCACTTT. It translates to CASSQVSLWGKDSPLHF.

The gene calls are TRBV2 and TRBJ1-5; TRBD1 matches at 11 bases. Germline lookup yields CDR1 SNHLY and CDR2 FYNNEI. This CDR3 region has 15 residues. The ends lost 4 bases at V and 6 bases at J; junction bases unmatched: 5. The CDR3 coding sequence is TGTGCCAGCAGTGTCCCGGACAGGGGGCTTCAGCCCCAGCATTTT. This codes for CASSVPDRGLQPQHF.

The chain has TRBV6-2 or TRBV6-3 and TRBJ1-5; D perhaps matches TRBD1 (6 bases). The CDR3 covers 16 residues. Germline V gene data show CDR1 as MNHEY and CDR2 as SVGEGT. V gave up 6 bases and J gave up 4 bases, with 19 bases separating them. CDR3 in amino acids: CASRGTPLVPNQPQHF. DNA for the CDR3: TGTGCCAGCAGGGGGACACCCTTGGTCCCTAATCAGCCCCAGCATTTT.

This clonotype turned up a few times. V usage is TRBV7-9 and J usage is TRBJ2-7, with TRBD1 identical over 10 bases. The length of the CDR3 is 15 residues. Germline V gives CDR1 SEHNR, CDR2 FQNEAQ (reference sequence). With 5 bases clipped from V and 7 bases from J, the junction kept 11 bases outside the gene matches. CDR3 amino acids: CASSNPGQGSREQYV. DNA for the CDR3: TGTGCCAGCAGCAACCCGGGACAGGGGAGTAGAGAGCAGTACGTC.

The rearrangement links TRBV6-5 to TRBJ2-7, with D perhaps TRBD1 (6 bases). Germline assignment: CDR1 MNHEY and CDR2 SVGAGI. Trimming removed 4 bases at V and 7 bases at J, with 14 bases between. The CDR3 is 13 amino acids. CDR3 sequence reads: CASSSGMGAEQYF. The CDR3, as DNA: TGTGCCAGCAGTTCCGGAATGGGGGCAGAGCAGTACTTC.

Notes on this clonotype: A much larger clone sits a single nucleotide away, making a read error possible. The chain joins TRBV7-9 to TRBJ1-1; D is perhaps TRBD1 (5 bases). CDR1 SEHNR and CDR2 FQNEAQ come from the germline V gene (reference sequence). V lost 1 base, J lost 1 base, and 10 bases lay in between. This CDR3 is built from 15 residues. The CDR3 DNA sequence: TGTGCCAGCAGCTTAGTCGGGGGGTCGAACACTGAAGCTTTCTTT. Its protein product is CASSLVGGSNTEAFF. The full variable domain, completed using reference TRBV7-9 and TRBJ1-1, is DTGVSQNPRHKITKRGQNVTFRCDPISEHNRLYWYRQTLGQGPEFLTYFQNEAQLEKSRLLSDRFSAERPKGSFSTLEIQRTEQGDSAMYLCASSLVGGSNTEAFFGQGTRLTVV.

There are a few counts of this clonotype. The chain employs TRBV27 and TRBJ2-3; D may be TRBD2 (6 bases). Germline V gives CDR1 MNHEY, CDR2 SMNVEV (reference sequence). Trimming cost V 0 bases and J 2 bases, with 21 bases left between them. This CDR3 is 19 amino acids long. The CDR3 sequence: CASSLSEGFPPGVTDTQYF. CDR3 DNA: TGTGCCAGCAGTTTATCGGAAGGCTTTCCGCCGGGGGTCACAGATACGCAGTATTTT.

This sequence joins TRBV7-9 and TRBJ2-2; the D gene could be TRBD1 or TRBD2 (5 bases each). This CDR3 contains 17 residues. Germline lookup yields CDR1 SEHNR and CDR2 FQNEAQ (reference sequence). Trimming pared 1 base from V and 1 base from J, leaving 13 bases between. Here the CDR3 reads CASSLERGTVNTGELFF. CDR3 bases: TGTGCCAGCAGCTTAGAGAGGGGCACGGTGAACACCGGGGAGCTGTTTTTT.

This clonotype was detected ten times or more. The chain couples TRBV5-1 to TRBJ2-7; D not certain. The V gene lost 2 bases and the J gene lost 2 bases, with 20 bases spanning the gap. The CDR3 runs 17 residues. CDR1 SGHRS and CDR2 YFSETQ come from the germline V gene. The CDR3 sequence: CASSLLRDIVAPYEQYV. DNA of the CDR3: TGCGCCAGCAGCTTATTAAGAGACATTGTTGCCCCCTACGAGCAGTACGTC.

CDR3 residues: CASTKQGTIGELFF. In DNA, the CDR3 is TGTGCCAGCACCAAACAGGGGACCATCGGGGAGCTGTTTTTT. The chain couples TRBV27 to TRBJ2-2, with TRBD1 matching over 7 bases. Germline V gene data show CDR1 as MNHEY and CDR2 as SMNVEV (reference sequence). The CDR3 extends over 14 amino acids. J gave up 7 bases and V 7 bases, and 9 bases lay outside the gene matches.

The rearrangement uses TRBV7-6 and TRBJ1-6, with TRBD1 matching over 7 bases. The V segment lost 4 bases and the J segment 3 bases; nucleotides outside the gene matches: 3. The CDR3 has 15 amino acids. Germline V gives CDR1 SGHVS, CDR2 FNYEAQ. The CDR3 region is CASSSRDSYNSPLHF. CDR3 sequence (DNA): TGTGCCAGCAGCTCCCGGGACAGCTATAATTCACCCCTCCACTTT.

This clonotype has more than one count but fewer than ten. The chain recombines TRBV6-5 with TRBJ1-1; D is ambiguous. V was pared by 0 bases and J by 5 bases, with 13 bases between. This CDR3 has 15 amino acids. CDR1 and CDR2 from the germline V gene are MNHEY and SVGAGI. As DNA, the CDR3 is TGTGCCAGCAGTTACTCGAAGGGAGTGGGGACTGAAGCTTTCTTT. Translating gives CASSYSKGVGTEAFF.

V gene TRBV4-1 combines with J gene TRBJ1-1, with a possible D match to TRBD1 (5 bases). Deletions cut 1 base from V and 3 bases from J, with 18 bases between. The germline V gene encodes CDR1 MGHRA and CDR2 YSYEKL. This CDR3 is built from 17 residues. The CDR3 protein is CASSQARQRQRDTEAFF. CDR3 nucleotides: TGCGCCAGCAGCCAAGCCCGACAGCGACAACGGGACACTGAAGCTTTCTTT.

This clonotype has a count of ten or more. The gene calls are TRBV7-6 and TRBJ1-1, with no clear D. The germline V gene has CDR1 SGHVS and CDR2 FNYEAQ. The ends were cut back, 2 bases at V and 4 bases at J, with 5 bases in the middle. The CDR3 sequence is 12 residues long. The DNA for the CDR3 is TGTGCCAGCAGCTTAACGGCCACTGAAGCTTTCTTT. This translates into CASSLTATEAFF.

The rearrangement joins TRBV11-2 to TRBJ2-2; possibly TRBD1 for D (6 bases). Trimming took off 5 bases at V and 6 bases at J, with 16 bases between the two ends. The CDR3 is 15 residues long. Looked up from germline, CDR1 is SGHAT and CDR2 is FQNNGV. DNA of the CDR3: TGTGCCAGCAGCCCGCGGGCAGGGGTCGCCGGGGAGCTGTTTTTT. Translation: CASSPRAGVAGELFF.

For the CDR3, the DNA is TGTGCCAGCAAGATATCAACGCAAGAGACCCAGTACTTC. It is translated as CASKISTQETQYF. This chain connects TRBV5-8 to TRBJ2-5; D not resolved. V gave up 6 bases and J gave up 2 bases, with 11 bases separating them. The V gene's germline CDR1 is SGHTS and CDR2 YDEGEE. The CDR3 has 13 residues.

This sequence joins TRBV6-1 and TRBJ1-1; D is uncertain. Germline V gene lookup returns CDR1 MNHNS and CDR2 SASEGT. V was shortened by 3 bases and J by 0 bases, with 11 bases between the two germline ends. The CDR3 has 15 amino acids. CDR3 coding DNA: TGTGCCAGCAGTGACCCTAGACGGTTGAACACTGAAGCTTTCTTT. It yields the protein CASSDPRRLNTEAFF.

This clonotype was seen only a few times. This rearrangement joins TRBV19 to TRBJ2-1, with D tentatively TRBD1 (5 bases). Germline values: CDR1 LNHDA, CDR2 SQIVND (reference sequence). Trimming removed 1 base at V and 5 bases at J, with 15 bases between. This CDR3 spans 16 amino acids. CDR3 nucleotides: TGTGCCAGTAGTATAGTCGGCGGACACCTGAACAATGAGCAGTTCTTC. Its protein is CASSIVGGHLNNEQFF.

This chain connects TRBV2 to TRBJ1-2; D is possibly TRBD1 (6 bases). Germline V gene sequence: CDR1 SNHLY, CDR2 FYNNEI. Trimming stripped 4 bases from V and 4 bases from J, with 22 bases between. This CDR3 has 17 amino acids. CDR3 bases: TGTGCCAGCAGTGGATATGGACAGATTATTTCCCTCTATGGCTACACCTTC. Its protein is CASSGYGQIISLYGYTF.

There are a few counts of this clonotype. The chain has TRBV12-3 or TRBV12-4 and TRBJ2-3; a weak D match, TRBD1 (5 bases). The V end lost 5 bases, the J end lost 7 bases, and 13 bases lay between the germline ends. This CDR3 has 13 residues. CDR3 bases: TGTGCCAGCAGTACAGGACACCCAAATACGCAGTATTTT. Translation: CASSTGHPNTQYF.

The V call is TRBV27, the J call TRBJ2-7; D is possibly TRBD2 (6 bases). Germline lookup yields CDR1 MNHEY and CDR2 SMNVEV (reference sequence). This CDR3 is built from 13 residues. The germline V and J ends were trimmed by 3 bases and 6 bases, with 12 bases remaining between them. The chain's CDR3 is CASSFGGSFEQYF. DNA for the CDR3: TGTGCCAGCAGTTTTGGGGGGAGTTTCGAGCAGTACTTC.